Listed below are T cell receptor beta chains from one sample, sequenced in a study of T cell repertoires in cytomegalovirus infection. TCRdb re-derived calls from the reads in MiXCR, one entry per CDR3 protein. The sample includes fewer than 700,000 distinct CDR3 sequences, 20% to 25% of them seen just once. The source material was CD8+ T cells from PBMCs. The receptors were sampled from a human donor in good health (CMV status not recorded). Some clones in this sample may be carry-over from other donors' samples. Both conserved end residues are part of each CDR3. D genes are given only for firm matches.

D gene | J gene | V gene | CDR3 length | CDR3 protein
TRBD1 | TRBJ2-1 | TRBV11-2 | 16 | CASSSPGQGSYNEQFF
. | TRBJ2-5 | TRBV6-6 | 13 | CASSYSTWETQYF
. | TRBJ2-2 | TRBV5-5 | 17 | CASSDLSNTVNTGELFF
. | TRBJ1-2 | TRBV7-9 | 16 | CASSRETGQRRYGYTF
. | TRBJ2-5 | TRBV6-2/TRBV6-3 | 12 | CASSYIRETQYF
. | TRBJ1-2 | TRBV29-1 | 13 | CSVEGGGAYGYTF
. | TRBJ2-3 | TRBV7-6 | 13 | CASSRNSRDTQYF
. | TRBJ2-3 | TRBV28 | 14 | CASSDANSTDTQYF
TRBD1 | TRBJ2-5 | TRBV10-3 | 15 | CAISDGTGGRETQYF
TRBD1 | TRBJ1-5 | TRBV29-1 | 14 | CSVWTGGSNQPQHF
. | TRBJ2-2 | TRBV4-1 | 16 | CASSRSSVEGTGELFF
. | TRBJ2-5 | TRBV28 | 15 | CASSPYGGSGETQYF
. | TRBJ1-1 | TRBV6-6 | 16 | CASSYGKVGSGAEAFF
TRBD1 | TRBJ1-1 | TRBV27 | 14 | CASSFGTGEVEAFF
. | TRBJ2-1 | TRBV19 | 15 | CASSPGWNSYNEQFF
. | TRBJ2-1 | TRBV6-2/TRBV6-3 | 17 | CASSYRPYDRSYNEQFF
TRBD1 | TRBJ2-1 | TRBV20-1 | 16 | CSAHEISQGAYNEQFF
. | TRBJ2-1 | TRBV19 | 16 | CASSIAALPSYNEQFF
. | TRBJ1-6 | TRBV14 | 14 | CASSYASYNSPLHF
TRBD1 | TRBJ2-2 | TRBV7-9 | 15 | CASSPGQGKTGELFF
TRBD1 | TRBJ1-6 | TRBV7-6 | 15 | CASSPGQGVGSPLHF
. | TRBJ2-4 | TRBV6-6 | 14 | CASSYQGGQNIQYF
. | TRBJ2-2 | TRBV5-8 | 18 | CASSFIYRWDTATGELFF
. | TRBJ1-1 | TRBV10-3 | 11 | CAVRGDTEAFF
. | TRBJ1-1 | TRBV7-9 | 12 | CASSPRVTEAFF
TRBD1 | TRBJ2-3 | TRBV7-2 | 15 | CASSLTGGSTDTQYF
. | TRBJ1-1 | TRBV5-1 | 16 | CASSDGRGELNTEAFF
. | TRBJ2-2 | TRBV24-1 | 13 | CATSDSQTWELFF
TRBD1 | TRBJ1-2 | TRBV9 | 12 | CASGGQTYGYTF
. | TRBJ1-2 | TRBV29-1 | 15 | CSVPGTGRDIYGYTF
. | TRBJ1-2 | TRBV6-5 | 13 | CASSPGGSYGYTF
TRBD1 | TRBJ1-1 | TRBV6-2/TRBV6-3 | 13 | CASSATGVGEAFF
. | TRBJ2-5 | TRBV15 | 16 | CATSRDETPSQETQYF
. | TRBJ1-1 | TRBV27 | 14 | CASSFSYENTEAFF
. | TRBJ2-1 | TRBV20-1 | 12 | CSASGVANEQFF
TRBD1 | TRBJ1-2 | TRBV20-1 | 16 | CSARTGGEVANYGYTF
. | TRBJ2-2 | TRBV7-4 | 16 | CASSHGGGPLTGELFF
. | TRBJ1-5 | TRBV7-6 | 14 | CASSFQDGSEPQHF
TRBD1 | TRBJ2-3 | TRBV28 | 16 | CASSFPGQGRTDTQYF
TRBD1 | TRBJ1-3 | TRBV20-1 | 15 | CSARWDRETGNTIYF
TRBD2 | TRBJ2-1 | TRBV19 | 15 | CASSLSGGRYNEQFF
. | TRBJ2-3 | TRBV7-4 | 13 | CASSLASKDTQYF
. | TRBJ1-1 | TRBV20-1 | 14 | CSAREAAWNTEAFF
. | TRBJ2-2 | TRBV7-9 | 17 | CASSLIAGTSNTGELFF
TRBD2 | TRBJ2-3 | TRBV2 | 18 | CATDPETAAGGLTDTQYF
TRBD1 | TRBJ2-1 | TRBV11-3 | 15 | CASSSRTGYYNEQFF